The sequence of this TCR beta chain was determined in a study of cytomegalovirus exposure and HLA in healthy donors. Study outcomes and limitations: It was approximately 170 TCR beta chains that were listed as cytomegalovirus-associated.

Using immunoSEQ multiplex PCR, the repertoire was profiled, and TCRdb retains in-frame clones only, with some absent. The sample yields 170,000 or so clones, about 80% seen once. Comment on this clone: Its antigen is unknown.

The TCR comes from a woman younger than 30 in good health and CMV-seropositive. Sequencing was carried out using PBMCs.

The CDR3 coding sequence is TGTGCCAGCAGCGGGCAGGGTTCTAACTATGGCTACACCTTC. Its protein product is CASSGQGSNYGYTF. The chain joins TRBV9 to TRBJ1-2; D is possibly TRBD1 (5 bases). Trimming pared 3 bases from V and 0 bases from J, leaving 9 bases between. CDR1 is SGDLS, CDR2 YYNGEE, per germline. The CDR3 extends over 14 amino acids.